One T cell receptor beta chain is described in this entry. The data were taken from a study of control samples from healthy donors and cancer patients. This table comes from immunoSEQ multiplex PCR, and its TCRdb copy is limited to in-frame clones, with some not included. The sample has some 100,000 clones, just over 85% seen once. Germline V gene lookup returns CDR1 SQVTM and CDR2 ANQGSEA. This CDR3 has 13 amino acids. Trimming took 5 bases from V and 7 from J, leaving 17 bases between them. Sequences were obtained from blood. The rearrangement uses TRBV29-1 and TRBJ1-2, with D unclear. The sequence was collected from a man younger than 45 in good health. For the CDR3, the DNA is TGCAGCGTTTCCCTAGTTCTGATAGGTGGCTACACCTTC. Translation gives CSVSLVLIGGYTF.